The present entry profiles one T cell receptor (beta chain) with its context. Its antigen is unknown. The junction had 6 bases not matched to a gene; V was cut back by 2 bases and J by 9 bases. Germline assignment: CDR1 SGHVS and CDR2 FQNEAQ. The CDR3 extends over 14 amino acids. The data stem from a study of vaccination and CD4 T cells after COVID-19. On the study more broadly: Mild disease affected several convalescent patients and severe disease one, all SARS-CoV-2 positive by nasal swab PCR.

Treatment here: approximately 10-day PBMC culture with coronavirus spike peptide pools or control peptides (ViraFEST assay). At the Johns Hopkins FTIC core, DNA taken from cultured CD4+ T cells was sequenced by way of the Oncomine TCR Beta short-read assay. TCRdb passed the PCR reads through MiXCR, listing each CDR3 protein once. The data hold 15,000 or so distinct CDR3 sequences, with under 60% observed a single time. The source material was cultured CD4+ T cells from blood, sampled after SARS-CoV-2 vaccination. This chain joins TRBV7-8 and TRBJ1-2; 10 bases agree with TRBD1. The sequence derives from a human donor with COVID-19. The CDR3 sequence is CASSLPGQGFSYTF. CDR3 in DNA: TGTGCCAGCAGCTTACCGGGACAGGGGTTCAGCTACACCTTC.